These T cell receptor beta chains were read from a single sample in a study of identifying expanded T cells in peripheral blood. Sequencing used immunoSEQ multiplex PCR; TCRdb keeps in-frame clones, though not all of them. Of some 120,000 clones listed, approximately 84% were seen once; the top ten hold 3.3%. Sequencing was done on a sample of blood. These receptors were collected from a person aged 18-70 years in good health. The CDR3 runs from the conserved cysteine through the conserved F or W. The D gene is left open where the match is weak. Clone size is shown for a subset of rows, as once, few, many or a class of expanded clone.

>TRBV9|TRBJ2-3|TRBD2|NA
TGTGCCAGCAGCATGGGACTAGCGGGGGCGGATACGCAGTATTTT
CASSMGLAGADTQYF
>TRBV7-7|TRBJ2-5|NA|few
TGTGCCAGCAGCCGGTACAGAAAAGAGACCCAGTACTTC
CASSRYRKETQYF
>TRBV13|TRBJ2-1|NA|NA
TGTGCCAGCAGCTTAGGCCCGACACAGATAGTCTCCTACAATGAGCAGTTCTTC
CASSLGPTQIVSYNEQFF
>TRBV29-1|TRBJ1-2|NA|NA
TGCAGCGCGGGGGGACACCCAGACCCCCTCTACACCTTC
CSAGGHPDPLYTF
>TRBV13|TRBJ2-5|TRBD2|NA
TGTGCCAGCGGCGAAGGAGCTAGCGGGGTACCTGGGGCCCAGTACTTC
CASGEGASGVPGAQYF
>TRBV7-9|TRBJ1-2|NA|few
TGTGCCAGCAGCTTGATGTCAGGGCCTCTATATGGCTACACCTTC
CASSLMSGPLYGYTF
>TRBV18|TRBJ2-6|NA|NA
TGTGCCAGCTCAACCCGGGTCAGCAGTGTCCTCTCTGGGGCCAACGTCCTGACTTTC
CASSTRVSSVLSGANVLTF
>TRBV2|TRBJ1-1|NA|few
TGTGCCAGCACGGTCAGTAACACTGAAGCTTTCTTT
CASTVSNTEAFF
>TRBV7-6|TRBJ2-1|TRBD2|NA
TGTGCCAGCAGCGACGGACTAGCGGGGGACTCCTACAATGAGCAGTTCTTC
CASSDGLAGDSYNEQFF
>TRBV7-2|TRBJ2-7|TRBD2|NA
TGTGCCAGCAGCCCGGGACTAGCGAGCAGCTACGAGCAGTACTTC
CASSPGLASSYEQYF
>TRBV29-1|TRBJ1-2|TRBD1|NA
TGCAGCGCGACAGGGCCCTATGGCTACACCTTC
CSATGPYGYTF
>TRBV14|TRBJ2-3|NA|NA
TGTGCCAGCAGCCCAAGTCGGACATTTACGCAGTATTTT
CASSPSRTFTQYF
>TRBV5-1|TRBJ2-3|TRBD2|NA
TGCGCCAGCAGCTCGGGGGGTCAGCGCACAGATACGCAGTATTTT
CASSSGGQRTDTQYF
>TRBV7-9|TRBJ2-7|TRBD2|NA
TGTGCCAGCAGCTCCAGACTGGGTGGAGGGAGGGAGTACGAGCAGTACTTC
CASSSRLGGGREYEQYF
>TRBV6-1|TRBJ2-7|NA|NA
TGTGCCAGCAGTGCGGTGACAGGCACTCCTGACGAGCAGTACTTC
CASSAVTGTPDEQYF
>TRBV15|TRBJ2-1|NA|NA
TGTGCCACCAGCAGAGCCCGAAGTGGGGGTTACAATGAGCAGTTCTTC
CATSRARSGGYNEQFF
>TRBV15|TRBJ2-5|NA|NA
TGTGCCACCAGCAGGGAGCAGGGAGAGACCCAGTACTTC
CATSREQGETQYF